Listed below are T cell receptor beta chains from one sample, sequenced in a study of blood T cells in healthy people across ages. Each CDR3 protein is one row after TCRdb ran MiXCR on the 5' RACE reads. This sample has 650,000 to 1,000,000 distinct CDR3 sequences; about 34% occur once, and the top ten carry approximately 12%. The sequenced material came from blood. The receptors stem from a man younger than 35 in good health. The CDR3 runs from the conserved cysteine through the conserved F or W. Size is stated for part of the rows, as once, few or many counts, or as a class when the clone is expanded.

TRBV7-8,NA,TRBJ2-3,CASSQWDTDTQYF
TRBV11-3,many,TRBJ1-1,CASSLDNTEAFF
TRBV5-6,NA,TRBJ2-2,CASSTLDGITGELFF
TRBV5-6,NA,TRBJ1-5,CASSLQGQGSQPQHF
TRBV30,NA,TRBJ2-3,CAWSVSSTQYF
TRBV20-1,NA,TRBJ2-3,CSAGPLGSTDTQYF
TRBV20-1,once,TRBJ1-2,CSANSAGNNYGYTF
TRBV29-1,NA,TRBJ2-7,CSAPGAGLGEQYF
TRBV29-1,few,TRBJ2-7,CSVETPGQGYEQYF
TRBV3-1,NA,TRBJ2-3,CASSHGLDTQYF
TRBV20-1,NA,TRBJ2-1,CSASLGTFSYNEQFF
TRBV3-1,few,TRBJ2-1,CASSQPTGRDNEQFF
TRBV21-1,NA,TRBJ2-6,CANRTGGQYTGANVLTF
TRBV5-1,NA,TRBJ2-1,CASSLDGQTNNEQFF
TRBV19,NA,TRBJ1-1,CASSIGTGRWAEAFF
TRBV4-3,few,TRBJ1-2,CASSQETGDRGYGYTF
TRBV20-1,NA,TRBJ2-1,CSAVKAGGTYNEQFF
TRBV6-2/TRBV6-3,NA,NA,CASSDSAYNEQYF
TRBV12-3/TRBV12-4,few,TRBJ1-1,CASSPAPNTEAFF
TRBV12-3/TRBV12-4,few,TRBJ2-5,CASSGSGQETQYF
TRBV30,NA,NA,CAWSFGTSFDKTQYF
TRBV20-1,few,TRBJ2-1,CSATSGTGYGEQFF
TRBV20-1,once,TRBJ1-2,CSARNAAGDYTF
TRBV7-2,many,TRBJ2-1,CASSPTISGDEQFF
TRBV10-3,many,TRBJ2-3,CAISKTDRGWTQYF
TRBV3-1,NA,TRBJ2-1,CATSSTSVRGEQFF
TRBV28,NA,TRBJ2-5,CASNKGTQEAQYF
TRBV28,NA,TRBJ1-1,CASSLKDRLNTEAFF
TRBV29-1,NA,NA,CSVRPSGVETQYF
TRBV6-1,few,TRBJ2-3,CASSGWEGSTDTQYF
TRBV27,few,TRBJ2-1,CASSFFAGHNEQFF
TRBV20-1,many,TRBJ2-5,CSATLLQETQYF
TRBV12-3/TRBV12-4,many,TRBJ2-1,CAVSGGTSSYNEQFF
TRBV5-6,few,TRBJ1-2,CASSPNRVPLYGYTF
TRBV30,NA,TRBJ1-5,CAWNPTDRGQPQHF
TRBV12-3/TRBV12-4,many,TRBJ1-1,CASSPLAGNTEAFF
TRBV29-1,few,TRBJ2-3,CSSRGVIADTQYF
TRBV2,few,TRBJ1-2,CASIANYGYTF
TRBV7-2,once,TRBJ2-3,CASSPQRGGATDTQYF
TRBV10-3,few,TRBJ2-7,CAISDGRRDEQYF
TRBV7-9,few,NA,CASSLAAGQGYEQYF
TRBV7-6,NA,TRBJ2-3,CASSLGSGGAFGPDTQYF
TRBV7-3,NA,TRBJ1-1,CASSDDREGTEAFF
TRBV4-1,NA,TRBJ1-1,CASSRSGATEAFF
TRBV12-3/TRBV12-4,few,TRBJ1-2,CASGQGLGGGYTF
TRBV15,NA,NA,CATSRGSPGQSTYEQYF
TRBV18,NA,TRBJ1-1,CASSPSTRINTEAFF
TRBV12-3/TRBV12-4,NA,TRBJ1-5,CASSYRGLSQPQHF
TRBV6-2/TRBV6-3,NA,TRBJ2-7,CASSYPRTSGGAYEQYF
TRBV27,NA,TRBJ2-7,CASSGQDSGYEQYF
TRBV9,many,TRBJ2-3,CASSARAGLSTDTQYF
TRBV12-3/TRBV12-4,many,TRBJ1-2,CASSAGTGIGGYTF